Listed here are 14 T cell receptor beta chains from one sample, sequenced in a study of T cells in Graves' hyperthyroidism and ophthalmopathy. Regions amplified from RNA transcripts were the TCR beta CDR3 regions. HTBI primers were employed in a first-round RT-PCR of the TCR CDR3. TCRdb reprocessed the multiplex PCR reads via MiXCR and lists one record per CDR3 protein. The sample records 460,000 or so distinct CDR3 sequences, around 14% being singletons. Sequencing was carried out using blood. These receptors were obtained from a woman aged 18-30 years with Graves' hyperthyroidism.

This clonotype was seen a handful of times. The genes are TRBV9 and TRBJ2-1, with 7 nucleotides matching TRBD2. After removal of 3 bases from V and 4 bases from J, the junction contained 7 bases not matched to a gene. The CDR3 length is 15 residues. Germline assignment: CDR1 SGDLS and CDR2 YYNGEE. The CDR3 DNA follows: TGTGCCAGCAGCGCGGGGGTGCGGGAGTACAATGAGCAGTTCTTC. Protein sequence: CASSAGVREYNEQFF.

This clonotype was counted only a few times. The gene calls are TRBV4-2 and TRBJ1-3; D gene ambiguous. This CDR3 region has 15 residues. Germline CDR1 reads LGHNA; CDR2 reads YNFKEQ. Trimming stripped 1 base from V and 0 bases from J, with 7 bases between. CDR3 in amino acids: CASSQASRSGNTIYF. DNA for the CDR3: TGTGCCAGCAGCCAAGCTAGTCGCTCTGGAAACACCATATATTTT.

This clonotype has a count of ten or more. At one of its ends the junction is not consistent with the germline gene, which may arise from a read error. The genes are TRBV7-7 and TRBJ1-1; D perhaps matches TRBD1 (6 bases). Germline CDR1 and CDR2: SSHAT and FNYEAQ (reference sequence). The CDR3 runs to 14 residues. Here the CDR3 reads CASSPGGGSSEAFF. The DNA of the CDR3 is TGTGCTAGCAGCCCAGGCGGGGGCAGCTCTGAAGCTTTCTTT.

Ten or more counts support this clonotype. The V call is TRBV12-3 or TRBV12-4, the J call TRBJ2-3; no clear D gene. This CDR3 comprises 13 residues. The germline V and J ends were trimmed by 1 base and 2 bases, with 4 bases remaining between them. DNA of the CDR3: TGTGCCAGCAGTTTAGGGAACACAGATACGCAGTATTTT. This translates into CASSLGNTDTQYF.

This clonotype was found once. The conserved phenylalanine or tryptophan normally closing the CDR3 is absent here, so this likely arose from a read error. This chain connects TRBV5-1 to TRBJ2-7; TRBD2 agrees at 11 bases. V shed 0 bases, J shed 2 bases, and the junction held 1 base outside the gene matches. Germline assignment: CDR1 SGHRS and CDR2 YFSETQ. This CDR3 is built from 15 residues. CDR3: CASSLGLAGTYEQYL. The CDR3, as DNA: TGCGCCAGCAGCTTGGGACTAGCGGGGACCTACGAGCAGTACCTC.

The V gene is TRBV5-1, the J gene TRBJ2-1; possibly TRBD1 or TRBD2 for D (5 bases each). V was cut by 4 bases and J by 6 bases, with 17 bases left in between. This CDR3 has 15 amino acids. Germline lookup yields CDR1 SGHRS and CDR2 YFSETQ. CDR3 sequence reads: CASSLGVGEFNEQFF. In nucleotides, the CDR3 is TGCGCCAGCAGCCTAGGGGTGGGAGAATTCAATGAGCAGTTCTTC.

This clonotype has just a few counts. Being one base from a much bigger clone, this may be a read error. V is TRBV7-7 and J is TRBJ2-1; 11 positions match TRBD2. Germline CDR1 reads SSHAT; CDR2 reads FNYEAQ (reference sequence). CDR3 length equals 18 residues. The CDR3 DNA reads TGTGCTAGCAGCTTAAGCCTAGCGGGAGGCCCTTACAACAATGAGCAGTTCTTC. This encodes CASSLSLAGGPYNNEQFF.

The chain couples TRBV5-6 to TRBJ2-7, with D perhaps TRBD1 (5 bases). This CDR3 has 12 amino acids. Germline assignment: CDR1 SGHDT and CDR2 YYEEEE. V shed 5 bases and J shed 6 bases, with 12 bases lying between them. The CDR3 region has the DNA TGTGCCAGCAGACAGGACCGATTCGAGCAGTACTTC. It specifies CASRQDRFEQYF.

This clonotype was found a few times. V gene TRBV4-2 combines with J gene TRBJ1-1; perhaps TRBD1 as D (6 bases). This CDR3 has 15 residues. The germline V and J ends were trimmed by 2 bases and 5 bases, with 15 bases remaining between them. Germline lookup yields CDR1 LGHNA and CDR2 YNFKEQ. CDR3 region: CASSQPGAEGTEAFF. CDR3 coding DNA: TGTGCCAGCAGCCAACCGGGGGCAGAGGGGACTGAAGCTTTCTTT.

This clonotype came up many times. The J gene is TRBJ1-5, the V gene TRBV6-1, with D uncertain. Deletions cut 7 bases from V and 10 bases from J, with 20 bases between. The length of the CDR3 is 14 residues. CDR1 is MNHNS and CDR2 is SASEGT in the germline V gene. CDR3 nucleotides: TGTGCCAGCAATGGAGAGCAGGCACGGCAACCCCAGCATTTT. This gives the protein CASNGEQARQPQHF.

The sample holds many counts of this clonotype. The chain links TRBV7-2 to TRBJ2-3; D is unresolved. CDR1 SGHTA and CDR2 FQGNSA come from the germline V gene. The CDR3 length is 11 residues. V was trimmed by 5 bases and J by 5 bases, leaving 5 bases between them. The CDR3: CASSPKDTQYF. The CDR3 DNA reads TGTGCCAGCAGCCCAAAAGATACGCAGTATTTT.

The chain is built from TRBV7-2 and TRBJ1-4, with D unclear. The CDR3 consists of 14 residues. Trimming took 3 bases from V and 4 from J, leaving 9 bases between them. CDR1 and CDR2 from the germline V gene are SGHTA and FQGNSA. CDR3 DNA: TGTGCCAGCAGCTTGGGTCTTAATAATGAAAAACTGTTTTTT. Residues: CASSLGLNNEKLFF.

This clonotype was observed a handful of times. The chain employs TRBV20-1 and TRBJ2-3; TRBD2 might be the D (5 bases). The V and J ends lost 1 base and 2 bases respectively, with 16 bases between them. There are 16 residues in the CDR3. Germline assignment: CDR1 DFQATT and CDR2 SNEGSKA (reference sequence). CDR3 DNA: TGCAGTGCTAGAGGTTCGCCCCGGGGAATCACAGATACGCAGTATTTT. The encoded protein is CSARGSPRGITDTQYF.

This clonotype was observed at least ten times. The DNA for the CDR3 is TGTGCCAGCAGAGACAAAAATGAGCAGTTCTTC. It is translated as CASRDKNEQFF. The V and J genes are TRBV7-6 and TRBJ2-1; no firm D call. Trimming left V 6 bases short and J 7 bases short, with 7 bases between. This CDR3 is built from 11 residues. Germline CDR1 and CDR2: SGHVS and FNYEAQ.